What follows are 22 T cell receptor beta chains derived from one specimen sequenced in a study of post-analysis software for immune sequencing data. No antigen has been assigned to these receptors. Study outcomes and limitations: Roughly 5 TRBV segments (TRBV5-6, TRBV5-1 and TRBV20-1 among them) occurred more frequently in patients than in controls.

Libraries were made from TCR beta cDNA, and they carried unique molecular identifiers. Each CDR3 protein gets one entry after TCRdb re-called the PCR reads with MiXCR. The sample yields about 430,000 distinct CDR3 sequences, more than 30% seen once. The sequenced sample was blood. These receptor sequences come from a girl aged 2-9 years with multiple sclerosis.

The chain has TRBV11-2 and TRBJ1-2; tentative D call: TRBD1 (5 bases). The CDR3 extends over 14 amino acids. Trimming stripped 0 bases from V and 8 bases from J, with 13 bases between. Germline V gene sequence: CDR1 SGHAT, CDR2 FQNNGV. The DNA of the CDR3 is TGTGCCAGCAGCTTAGATCCGCGCAGGGACGGCTACACCTTC. The encoded protein is CASSLDPRRDGYTF. The entire variable domain, with the rest obtained from reference TRBV11-2 and TRBJ1-2, is as follows: EAGVAQSPRYKIIEKRQSVAFWCNPISGHATLYWYQQILGQGPKLLIQFQNNGVVDDSQLPKDRFSAERLKGVDSTLKIQPAKLEDSAVYLCASSLDPRRDGYTFGSGTRLTVV.

The chain's CDR3 is CASSLADAGRINQPQHF. Here the CDR3 DNA reads TGTGCCAGCAGCTTAGCCGATGCGGGACGGATCAATCAGCCCCAGCATTTT. V and J are TRBV7-9 and TRBJ1-5; possible D gene TRBD1, 5 bases. CDR1 is SEHNR and CDR2 is FQNEAQ in the germline V gene (reference sequence). This CDR3 region has 17 residues. The V and J ends lost 0 bases and 3 bases respectively, with 15 bases between them.

The chain has TRBV6-5 and TRBJ2-7, with a weak D call TRBD2 (5 bases). Germline CDR1 reads MNHEY; CDR2 reads SVGAGI. The CDR3 sequence is 12 residues long. V was trimmed by 6 bases and J by 4 bases, leaving 10 bases between them. CDR3 sequence: CASRLRDYEQYF. The CDR3 bases are TGTGCCAGCAGACTTCGGGATTACGAGCAGTACTTC.

The chain is built from TRBV7-2 and TRBJ2-1, with 15 bases identical to TRBD2. V shed 4 bases, J shed 7 bases, and the junction held 11 bases outside the gene matches. The germline V gene has CDR1 SGHTA and CDR2 FQGNSA. The CDR3 consists of 18 residues. The CDR3 sequence: CASSSAGTSGRRGNEQFF. CDR3 in DNA: TGTGCCAGCAGCTCCGCCGGGACTAGCGGGAGGAGGGGAAATGAGCAGTTCTTC.

This clonotype has just a few counts. This chain joins TRBV4-3 and TRBJ2-5; D may be TRBD1 (6 bases). The length of the CDR3 is 15 residues. The germline V gene encodes CDR1 LGHNA and CDR2 YSLEER. Trimming took off 4 bases at V and 5 bases at J, with 17 bases between the two ends. CDR3 region: CASSRETGDLETQYF. CDR3 in DNA: TGCGCCAGCAGCCGAGAGACAGGCGACTTGGAGACCCAGTACTTC.

The chain uses TRBV6-1 and TRBJ2-3; 8 bases are a match to TRBD2. Germline V CDR1 and CDR2: MNHNS, SASEGT. The CDR3 loop spans 16 amino acids. The V segment lost 0 bases and the J segment 5 bases; nucleotides outside the gene matches: 7. The CDR3 coding sequence is TGTGCCAGCAGTGAAGCGCCGGGAGGGTCCCAAGATACGCAGTATTTT. The encoded protein is CASSEAPGGSQDTQYF.

The chain couples TRBV7-2 to TRBJ2-5, with TRBD2 matching over 11 bases. The CDR3 contains 15 residues. The V and J ends lost 5 bases and 1 base, in that order; junction bases with no gene match: 3. Germline V CDR1 and CDR2: SGHTA, FQGNSA. The CDR3 DNA follows: TGTGCCAGCAGCAAGACTAGCGGGGTCCAAGAGACCCAGTACTTC. Residues: CASSKTSGVQETQYF. Drawing the rest from reference TRBV7-2 and TRBJ2-5, the complete variable domain is GAGVSQSPSNKVTEKGKDVELRCDPISGHTALYWYRQSLGQGLEFLIYFQGNSAPDKSGLPSDRFSAERTGGSVSTLTIQRTQQEDSAVYLCASSKTSGVQETQYFGPGTRLLVL.

In this sample, this clonotype turned up a few times. This sequence joins TRBV9 and TRBJ1-2; D call uncertain. CDR3 length: 13 residues. Germline lookup yields CDR1 SGDLS and CDR2 YYNGEE. V lost 4 bases and J 5 bases, leaving 12 bases between the germline ends. The DNA of the CDR3 is TGTGCCAGCAGCCCCCCAGCAGGATATGGCTACACCTTC. Protein sequence: CASSPPAGYGYTF. The full variable domain, with the rest looked up from reference TRBV9 and TRBJ1-2, is DSGVTQTPKHLITATGQRVTLRCSPRSGDLSVYWYQQSLDQGLQFLIQYYNGEERAKGNILERFSAQQFPDLHSELNLSSLELGDSALYFCASSPPAGYGYTFGSGTRLTVV.

This clonotype was counted between two and nine times. The J gene is TRBJ2-1, the V gene TRBV19, with 8 bases that match TRBD1. The CDR3 is made up of 11 amino acids. From germline, CDR1 is LNHDA and CDR2 SQIVND (reference sequence). The V gene end was trimmed by 4 bases and the J gene end by 15 bases; junction bases not matched to a gene: 5. Here the CDR3 DNA reads TGTGCCAGTAGTAAAGAGACAGGGGTGTTCTTC. The encoded protein is CASSKETGVFF.

Turning to this clonotype: Germline is not matched at one junction end, which may reflect a read error. J is TRBJ2-1 and V is TRBV7-9; D remains unclear. Germline V gene data show CDR1 as SEHNR and CDR2 as FQNEAQ (reference sequence). The CDR3 consists of 15 residues. CDR3 bases: TGTGCCAGCAGCCGAAGCGTCATGGGCTACGATGAGCAGTTCTTC. Translating it yields CASSRSVMGYDEQFF. Using reference TRBV7-9 and TRBJ2-1 for the parts outside the CDR3, the full variable domain is DTGVSQNPRHKITKRGQNVTFRCDPISEHNRLYWYRQTLGQGPEFLTYFQNEAQLEKSRLLSDRFSAERPKGSFSTLEIQRTEQGDSAMYLCASSRSVMGYDEQFFGPGTRLTVL.

This clonotype was seen at least ten times. The chain recombines TRBV4-2 with TRBJ1-2; maybe TRBD1 (6 bases). The germline V and J ends were trimmed by 5 bases and 11 bases, with 12 bases remaining between them. This CDR3 is 11 amino acids long. Germline values: CDR1 LGHNA, CDR2 YNFKEQ. The CDR3 is CASSGQTGYTF. CDR3 DNA sequence: TGTGCCAGCAGCGGCCAGACAGGTTACACCTTC.

This clonotype was observed a few times. The J gene is TRBJ1-5, the V gene TRBV29-1; D may be TRBD1 (5 bases). CDR3 length: 15 amino acids. The germline V gene has CDR1 SQVTM and CDR2 ANQGSEA. V lost 6 bases and J 2 bases, leaving 17 bases between the germline ends. CDR3 in amino acids: CSVATQGSGNQPQHF. CDR3 coding DNA: TGCAGCGTAGCCACCCAGGGTTCGGGCAATCAGCCCCAGCATTTT.

This clonotype was counted a few times. The chain employs TRBV7-2 and TRBJ2-1; 12 nucleotides agree with TRBD2. Per the germline V gene, CDR1 is SGHTA and CDR2 is FQGNSA. The CDR3 has 17 amino acids. The V and J ends lost 2 bases and 3 bases, in that order; junction bases with no gene match: 5. CDR3 DNA: TGTGCCAGCAGCTTACGGACTAGCGGGGTTTTCTACAATGAGCAGTTCTTC. It is translated as CASSLRTSGVFYNEQFF. Complete variable domain (other parts from reference TRBV7-2 and TRBJ2-1): GAGVSQSPSNKVTEKGKDVELRCDPISGHTALYWYRQSLGQGLEFLIYFQGNSAPDKSGLPSDRFSAERTGGSVSTLTIQRTQQEDSAVYLCASSLRTSGVFYNEQFFGPGTRLTVL.

There are a few counts of this clonotype. V and J are TRBV19 and TRBJ2-1, with 12 bases lining up with TRBD2. CDR3 length: 15 amino acids. Unmatched junction bases numbered 7, after V lost 4 bases and J lost 9 bases. CDR1 is LNHDA, CDR2 SQIVND, per germline (reference sequence). CDR3 residues: CASSSLAGGSSEQFF. Here the CDR3 DNA reads TGTGCCAGTAGTAGCCTAGCGGGGGGGTCTAGTGAGCAGTTCTTC.

In its sample, this clonotype was seen many times. The J gene is TRBJ2-7, the V gene TRBV6-2 or TRBV6-3; 10 positions agree with TRBD1. V trimming: 7 bases; J trimming: 3 bases; junction bases outside the gene matches: 9. Germline loops: CDR1 MNHEY, CDR2 SVGEGT. CDR3 length: 15 amino acids. This chain's CDR3 is CASKDPGTGVYEQYF. The CDR3 region has the DNA TGTGCCAGCAAAGACCCCGGGACAGGGGTCTACGAGCAGTACTTC.

This clonotype was detected a few times. The V call is TRBV4-2, the J call TRBJ2-5; 7 bases map to TRBD1. CDR1 and CDR2 from the germline V gene are LGHNA and YNFKEQ. The ends lost 1 base at V and 4 bases at J; junction bases unmatched: 15. The CDR3 contains 18 residues. DNA for the CDR3: TGTGCCAGCAGCCAAGCGAGACAGGGTGACCGGTCTGGAGAGACCCAGTACTTC. This encodes CASSQARQGDRSGETQYF.

The chain employs TRBV5-1 and TRBJ2-5, with 7 bases matching TRBD1. The CDR3 contains 15 residues. V shed 1 base, J shed 5 bases, and the junction held 8 bases outside the gene matches. CDR1 is SGHRS, CDR2 YFSETQ, per germline. Here the CDR3 reads CASSLKTGIGETQYF. Written as DNA, the CDR3 is TGCGCCAGCAGCTTGAAGACAGGGATAGGGGAGACCCAGTACTTC.

This clonotype appeared a few times. DNA of the CDR3: TGTGCTGTCCGAGGGCTAGCGGGAGCGGCAGATACGCAGTATTTT. It translates to CAVRGLAGAADTQYF. The V gene is TRBV15, the J gene TRBJ2-3, with 10 bases lining up with TRBD2. Germline assignment: CDR1 LNHNV and CDR2 YYDKDF (reference sequence). The CDR3 sequence is 15 residues long. The variable domain in full, completed from reference TRBV15 and TRBJ2-3, reads DAMVIQNPRYQVTQFGKPVTLSCSQTLNHNVMYWYQQKSSQAPKLLFHYYDKDFNNEADTPDNFQSRRPNTSFCFLDIRSPGLGDTAMYLCAVRGLAGAADTQYFGPGTRLTVL.

The V gene is TRBV20-1, the J gene TRBJ2-5, with 9 bases identical to TRBD1. The germline V gene has CDR1 DFQATT and CDR2 SNEGSKA (reference sequence). The CDR3 is 15 amino acids. Germline trimming cut 5 bases from V and 5 bases from J; bases unmatched to any gene: 12. Here the CDR3 DNA reads TGCAGTGCTGACGGACAGGGGCAAGTCCAGGAGACCCAGTACTTC. Protein: CSADGQGQVQETQYF.

This clonotype turned up a few times. The gene calls are TRBV6-6 and TRBJ2-3; maybe TRBD1 (6 bases). The CDR3 is 15 amino acids. V dropped 0 bases and J dropped 4 bases, with 11 bases sitting between them. CDR1 and CDR2 (germline): MNHNY, SVGAGI (reference sequence). The CDR3 sequence is CASSYSTGKADTQYF. CDR3 coding DNA: TGTGCCAGCAGTTACTCAACAGGGAAGGCAGATACGCAGTATTTT.

CDR3 sequence: CSASIRNRGEQFF. CDR3 DNA: TGCAGTGCTAGTATACGAAATCGGGGTGAGCAGTTCTTC. The chain recombines TRBV20-1 with TRBJ2-1; D might be TRBD2 (5 bases). CDR1 is DFQATT and CDR2 is SNEGSKA in the germline V gene (reference sequence). This CDR3 comprises 13 residues. Trimming left V 3 bases short and J 9 bases short, with 15 bases between.

The V gene is TRBV20-1, the J gene TRBJ2-7; the D gene is possibly TRBD2 (5 bases). Germline V CDR1 and CDR2: DFQATT, SNEGSKA (reference sequence). The CDR3 runs to 11 residues. The V end lost 3 bases, the J end lost 10 bases, and 13 bases lay between the germline ends. In DNA form, the CDR3 reads TGCAGTGCTAGCGGGGTTTTGGCCCAGTACTTC. Protein sequence: CSASGVLAQYF.